Listed below are T cell receptor beta chains from one sample, sequenced in a study of OX40 agonist ivuxolimab in advanced cancers. Clones were read by immunoSEQ multiplex PCR, and TCRdb kept only the in-frame ones, dropping some. The table lists around 100,000 clones, over 75% of them singletons. The specimen comprised CD4+ or CD8+ T cells sorted from blood, sampled in a trial of the OX40 agonist ivuxolimab. Every receptor here comes from an adult with an advanced solid tumor such as melanoma, head and neck, liver or kidney cancer. The conserved cysteine and the conserved F or W are not part of the CDR3 here.

j_call	v_call	cdr3_length	cdr3_aa
TRBJ1-5	TRBV5-4	14	ASSSQGGNGNQPQH
TRBJ1-4	TRBV10-3	13	AIRPGETTNEKLF
TRBJ1-5	TRBV7-9	11	ASSLGGQQPQH
TRBJ2-1	TRBV7-9	11	ASSRGGDNEQF
TRBJ2-2	TRBV5-4	14	ASSFDRGLVTGELF
TRBJ2-2	TRBV5-1	11	ASRSENTGELF
TRBJ2-1	TRBV7-2	13	ASSLGSGNPNEQF
TRBJ1-4	TRBV28	13	ASSSPGQGNEKLF
TRBJ2-1	TRBV5-1	10	ASSLTFDEQF
TRBJ2-2	TRBV11-1	13	ASSRDRQNTGELF
TRBJ1-2	TRBV10-3	11	AIGRDTGLGYT
TRBJ2-5	TRBV7-8	13	ASSSASGLGETQY
TRBJ1-1	TRBV18	13	ASSLQAGDFTEAF
TRBJ2-4	TRBV4-2	13	ASSPRFRVTDIQY
TRBJ2-5	TRBV5-1	13	ASSLSSGGQETQY
TRBJ2-7	TRBV27	13	ASSLSGSWRGEQY
TRBJ1-5	TRBV6-1	11	ASGDLGHQPQH
TRBJ1-2	TRBV25-1	11	ASSGQGEYGYT
TRBJ2-1	TRBV15	14	ATSRDPTGSYNEQF
TRBJ2-6	TRBV19	13	ASSINRAGANVLT
TRBJ2-7	TRBV18	13	ASSPRRDIFYEQY
TRBJ2-1	TRBV30	11	AWTSGKINEQF
TRBJ2-7	TRBV18	15	ASSPPSTSGSSREQY
TRBJ2-7	TRBV7-2	14	ASSLGRASDSYEQY
TRBJ1-4	TRBV5-7	16	ASSKPITNGGLGEKLF
TRBJ1-1	TRBV29-1	10	SVGQVNTEAF
TRBJ2-7	TRBV5-4	13	ASSQINGYSYEQY
TRBJ2-6	TRBV7-2	14	ASSHLQALTANVLT
TRBJ2-7	TRBV7-2	12	ASSKTTASYEQY
TRBJ2-5	TRBV6-5	12	ASRARRGGQTQY
TRBJ2-1	TRBV7-2	17	ASSLARGATLFSYNEQF
TRBJ2-1	TRBV11-3	13	ASSLAGSSYNEQF
TRBJ2-1	TRBV27	14	ASRPTGTGVRDEQF
TRBJ2-3	TRBV18	10	ASSPVVDTQY
TRBJ2-5	TRBV7-7	10	ASSRAGETQY
TRBJ1-5	TRBV6-6	13	ASSLDRVGNQPQH
TRBJ1-1	TRBV4-3	11	ASSALGGTEAF
TRBJ1-5	TRBV7-2	13	ASSPTGLSNQPQH
TRBJ2-2	TRBV5-4	14	ASSLDPGANTGELF
TRBJ2-1	TRBV2	10	ASREDRPRQF
TRBJ2-1	TRBV18	15	ASSPLNRGSSYNEQF
TRBJ1-2	TRBV4-3	12	ASSLGRGSYGYT
TRBJ2-3	TRBV9	13	ASSVGPGGTDTQY
TRBJ2-4	TRBV12-5	7	ASAPKRY
TRBJ2-7	TRBV14	13	ASSQDPGTAYEQY
TRBJ2-1	TRBV9	13	ASSVAQEHYNEQF
TRBJ2-3	TRBV28	11	ASSTGRTDTQY
TRBJ2-7	TRBV28	13	ASSQTSGRAYEQY
TRBJ2-5	TRBV29-1	11	SAGRGERETQY
TRBJ2-3	TRBV18	11	ASSPPSTDTQY
TRBJ1-5	TRBV7-3	13	ASSPPARGNQPQH
TRBJ2-5	TRBV5-4	12	ASSFGPSEETQY
TRBJ2-3	TRBV7-2	14	ASSLGGLAITDTQY
TRBJ2-7	TRBV4-2	14	ASSQDRAGASGEQY